The 25 T cell receptor beta chains below come from one sample, sequenced in a study of T cell responses to AZD1222 COVID-19 vaccine. Sequencing was performed with immunoSEQ multiplex PCR; in TCRdb, only in-frame clones are kept and a portion is missing. The sample has over 100,000 clones, 87% seen once. The sample here was peripheral blood, taken 28 days after the second AZD1222 dose. The receptor source for this set is an adult who received the AZD1222 COVID-19 vaccine.

This chain connects TRBV25-1 to TRBJ2-7; D is unclear. CDR1 and CDR2 (germline): MGHDK, SYGVNS. This CDR3 is 15 amino acids long. Trimming pared 6 bases from V and 6 bases from J, leaving 21 bases between. Here the CDR3 reads CASSSPGIKSREQYF. CDR3 sequence (DNA): TGTGCCAGCAGCTCGCCAGGTATCAAATCACGCGAGCAGTACTTC.

This chain links TRBV28 with TRBJ1-3, with no clear D. Germline loops: CDR1 MDHEN, CDR2 SYDVKM. V lost 6 bases and J lost 0, with 9 bases in between. The CDR3 is 14 residues long. DNA for the CDR3: TGTGCCAGCAGCCTGGCGAGCTCTGGAAACACCATATATTTT. Amino acids: CASSLASSGNTIYF.

The chain carries TRBV30 and TRBJ2-7, with TRBD2 matching 8 bases. After removal of 3 bases from V and 2 bases from J, the junction contained 15 bases not matched to a gene. Germline V lookup: CDR1 GTSNPN, CDR2 SVGIG (reference sequence). This CDR3 comprises 17 residues. CDR3 DNA: TGTGCCTGGAGCCCAACGGGTGTTAGCGGGGTTCCCTACGAGCAGTACTTC. Its translation: CAWSPTGVSGVPYEQYF.

As regards this clone: One junction end does not reproduce the germline sequence, and a read error may be involved. V gene TRBV27 combines with J gene TRBJ1-1, with TRBD1 matching 12 bases. Germline CDR1 and CDR2: MNHEY and SMNVEV (reference sequence). This CDR3 spans 15 amino acids. This CDR3 is CASRLSGTGGSEAFF. DNA for the CDR3: TGTGCCAGCAGATTATCCGGGACAGGGGGCTCTGAAGCTTTCTTT.

The J gene is TRBJ2-7, the V gene TRBV15; maybe TRBD1 (6 bases). V was cut by 3 bases and J by 3 bases, with 9 bases left in between. CDR1 is LNHNV, CDR2 YYDKDF, per germline (reference sequence). This CDR3 has 13 residues. CDR3 sequence reads: CATSRDRDYEQYF. The CDR3 DNA is TGTGCCACCAGCAGGGACAGAGACTACGAGCAGTACTTC.

A few counts support this clone. Other DNA sequences within the sample encode an identical CDR3. The chain combines TRBV6-5 with TRBJ1-3; possible D gene TRBD1, 6 bases. There are 15 residues in the CDR3. The V gene's germline CDR1 is MNHEY and CDR2 SVGAGI. V lost 6 bases and J lost 0, with 12 bases in between. The CDR3 DNA reads TGTGCCAGCAGCCTCGGGGGCTTCTCTGGAAACACCATATATTTT. It encodes CASSLGGFSGNTIYF.

The gene calls are TRBV7-2 and TRBJ1-5; D call uncertain. The CDR3 covers 15 residues. The V gene's germline CDR1 is SGHTA and CDR2 FQGNSA. Trimming took off 5 bases at V and 0 bases at J, with 11 bases between the two ends. The CDR3 nucleotides read TGTGCCAGCAGCGTAGGAAAGCTTAGCAATCAGCCCCAGCATTTT. Translated: CASSVGKLSNQPQHF. Drawing the rest from reference TRBV7-2 and TRBJ1-5, the complete variable domain is GAGVSQSPSNKVTEKGKDVELRCDPISGHTALYWYRQSLGQGLEFLIYFQGNSAPDKSGLPSDRFSAERTGGSVSTLTIQRTQQEDSAVYLCASSVGKLSNQPQHFGDGTRLSIL.

The V and J genes are TRBV29-1 and TRBJ1-1; maybe TRBD1 (6 bases). Trimming left V 6 bases short and J 5 bases short, with 19 bases between. Per the germline V gene, CDR1 is SQVTM and CDR2 is ANQGSEA. CDR3 length: 14 residues. CDR3 sequence: CSVLRGGARTEAFF. The CDR3 DNA reads as TGCAGCGTACTCCGGGGGGGCGCGAGGACTGAAGCTTTCTTT.

The chain has TRBV5-1 and TRBJ1-1, with 8 bases aligning to TRBD1. The V gene's germline CDR1 is SGHRS and CDR2 YFSETQ. V shed 4 bases and J 6 bases; nucleotides not matched to a gene: 5. The CDR3 covers 13 residues. The CDR3 coding sequence is TGCGCCAGCAGCACGGACAGGGAATCTGAAGCTTTCTTT. As protein: CASSTDRESEAFF.

This clone was counted once. The chain joins TRBV28 to TRBJ1-1, with D hard to call. From germline, CDR1 is MDHEN and CDR2 SYDVKM. The CDR3 runs to 12 residues. Trimming removed 7 bases from V and 9 bases from J, with 15 bases in between. The CDR3 DNA sequence: TGTGCCAGCAAAACGGAAGCAGGCCAAGCTTTCTTT. It translates to CASKTEAGQAFF.

The J gene is TRBJ1-4, the V gene TRBV7-6, with no clear D. V lost 1 base and J lost 10, with 16 bases in between. CDR1 is SGHVS, CDR2 FNYEAQ, per germline. The CDR3 loop spans 15 amino acids. The CDR3: CASSLERQPFVKLFF. CDR3 DNA sequence: TGTGCCAGCAGCTTAGAGCGACAACCGTTTGTAAAACTGTTTTTT.

The J gene is TRBJ2-7, the V gene TRBV11-2; no reliable D call. Germline assignment: CDR1 SGHAT and CDR2 FQNNGV. The CDR3 spans 13 residues. With 5 bases removed from V and 3 bases from J, the gap between germline ends came to 11 bases. CDR3 coding DNA: TGTGCCAGCAGCCCAAGGAGAATCTACGAGCAGTACTTC. Translating gives CASSPRRIYEQYF.

This rearrangement joins TRBV6-1 to TRBJ1-1, with 10 nucleotides matching TRBD1. The CDR3 is 14 residues long. Germline loops: CDR1 MNHNS, CDR2 SASEGT. The V gene end was trimmed by 10 bases and the J gene end by 5 bases; junction bases not matched to a gene: 10. The CDR3 region is CATRQGALGTEAFF. CDR3 nucleotides: TGTGCCACCCGACAGGGGGCTTTAGGTACTGAAGCTTTCTTT.

J is TRBJ2-1 and V is TRBV6-2 or TRBV6-3; TRBD1 agrees at 7 bases. Unmatched junction bases numbered 1, after V lost 5 bases and J lost 6 bases. CDR3 length: 12 residues. The germline CDR1 and CDR2 sequences are MNHEY and SVGEGT. The CDR3 is CASSGQVNEQFF. In DNA, the CDR3 is TGTGCCAGCAGTGGACAGGTCAATGAGCAGTTCTTC.

The chain is built from TRBV5-1 and TRBJ2-1, with 9 bases fitting TRBD1. With V trimmed by 5 bases and J by 7 bases, 10 bases remained unmatched. CDR1 SGHRS and CDR2 YFSETQ come from the germline V gene. The CDR3 runs to 15 residues. The CDR3 loop is CASRSGQGNFNEQFF. The CDR3 region has the DNA TGCGCCAGCAGGTCGGGACAGGGTAATTTTAATGAGCAGTTCTTC.

V and J are TRBV6-5 and TRBJ1-2, with 7 bases fitting TRBD1. The CDR3 has 14 amino acids. With 10 bases clipped from V and 7 bases from J, the junction kept 15 bases outside the gene matches. Germline lookup yields CDR1 MNHEY and CDR2 SVGAGI. This chain's CDR3 is CATAGKKGASGYTF. CDR3 nucleotides: TGTGCCACGGCGGGGAAGAAGGGGGCGAGTGGCTACACCTTC.

The chain has TRBV7-3 and TRBJ1-1; D remains unclear. This CDR3 is 13 amino acids long. CDR1 SGHTA and CDR2 FQGTGA come from the germline V gene. V was shortened by 5 bases and J by 1 base, with 8 bases between the two germline ends. The CDR3 protein is CASSQRANTEAFF. The CDR3 DNA is TGTGCCAGCAGCCAGAGGGCGAACACTGAAGCTTTCTTT.

Only one count was recorded for this clone. This chain connects TRBV3-1 (or the pseudogene TRBV3-2) to TRBJ1-4; possibly TRBD1 for D (5 bases). There are 15 residues in the CDR3. Germline V gene lookup returns CDR1 LGHDT and CDR2 YNNKEL (reference sequence). V was cut by 4 bases and J by 8 bases, with 17 bases left in between. Written as DNA, the CDR3 is TGTGCCAGCAGCCGGGCGGGGGTCGGGGAGGAAAAACTGTTTTTT. Protein sequence: CASSRAGVGEEKLFF.

This clone was recorded only once. The V and J genes are TRBV19 and TRBJ1-3; D remains ambiguous. The CDR3 spans 15 residues. With 6 bases removed from V and 0 bases from J, the gap between germline ends came to 12 bases. Germline CDR1 reads LNHDA; CDR2 reads SQIVND (reference sequence). The DNA of the CDR3 is TGTGCCAGTAGGTCATCGGGCCGCTCTGGAAACACCATATATTTT. This encodes CASRSSGRSGNTIYF.

The rearrangement uses TRBV7-3 and TRBJ2-5; 8 bases fit TRBD2. Losses at the gene ends were 5 bases for V and 5 bases for J; bases not matched to a gene: 7. Per germline, CDR1 SGHTA and CDR2 FQGTGA. The CDR3 loop spans 14 amino acids. This chain's CDR3 is CASSAGLAGETQYF. DNA of the CDR3: TGTGCCAGCAGCGCCGGACTAGCCGGGGAGACCCAGTACTTC. Supplemented by reference TRBV7-3 and TRBJ2-5, the full variable domain reads GAGVSQTPSNKVTEKGKYVELRCDPISGHTALYWYRQSLGQGPEFLIYFQGTGAADDSGLPNDRFFAVRPEGSVSTLKIQRTERGDSAVYLCASSAGLAGETQYFGPGTRLLVL.

This chain joins TRBV2 and TRBJ2-5, with 12 bases aligning to TRBD1. Germline lookup yields CDR1 SNHLY and CDR2 FYNNEI. This CDR3 region has 14 residues. Trimming removed 8 bases from V and 4 bases from J; junction bases left unmatched: 5. The CDR3 DNA sequence: TGTGCCAGCGACAGGGACAGGGGGCGAGAGACCCAGTACTTC. Translated, it gives CASDRDRGRETQYF. The variable domain in full, completed from reference TRBV2 and TRBJ2-5, reads EPEVTQTPSHQVTQMGQEVILRCVPISNHLYFYWYRQILGQKVEFLVSFYNNEISEKSEIFDDQFSVERPDGSNFTLKIRSTKLEDSAMYFCASDRDRGRETQYFGPGTRLLVL.

In this sample, this clone turned up once. The J gene is TRBJ1-1, the V gene TRBV6-5; a weak D match, TRBD1 (5 bases). Germline V gene sequence: CDR1 MNHEY, CDR2 SVGAGI. The CDR3 has 14 residues. V was trimmed by 8 bases and J by 4 bases, leaving 17 bases between them. In DNA, the CDR3 is TGTGCCAGCGCTTTGGCAGGGAGGGCCACTGAAGCTTTCTTT. Its translation: CASALAGRATEAFF.

This sequence joins TRBV5-8 and TRBJ1-3; D is unresolved. Deletions cut 1 base from V and 1 base from J, with 9 bases between. The CDR3 runs to 15 residues. Germline V gene lookup returns CDR1 SGHTS and CDR2 YDEGEE. The CDR3 DNA reads TGTGCCAGCAGCTTGATCGCGCAATCTGGAAACACCATATATTTT. Its translation: CASSLIAQSGNTIYF.

The V call is TRBV4-2, the J call TRBJ2-1; 11 bases align to TRBD1. J was trimmed by 3 bases and V by 1 base; bases with no gene match: 5. This CDR3 is built from 17 residues. Per germline, CDR1 LGHNA and CDR2 YNFKEQ. As DNA, the CDR3 is TGTGCCAGCAGCCAAGCCTCCGGGACAGGGGGCTACAATGAGCAGTTCTTC. Amino acid sequence: CASSQASGTGGYNEQFF.

This chain uses TRBV7-9 with TRBJ2-5; D ambiguous. Germline values: CDR1 SEHNR, CDR2 FQNEAQ (reference sequence). This CDR3 has 11 residues. V was pared by 4 bases and J by 4 bases, with 4 bases between. The CDR3 DNA sequence: TGTGCCAGCAGCTCGGGAGAGACCCAGTACTTC. It encodes CASSSGETQYF.